This entry is about one TCR beta chain. The protocol was immunoSEQ multiplex PCR, while the TCRdb copy is restricted to in-frame clones and leaves out a portion. The sample records over 80,000 clones, roughly nine tenths being singletons. The source of the sample is a study of control samples from healthy donors and cancer patients. Material for sequencing was blood. The sequence came from a man aged 30-40 years in good health.

CDR3 nucleotide sequence: TGTGCCAGCAGCCGCGCTGACACTTTGACAGAGGAAGCTTTCTTT. Residues: CASSRADTLTEEAFF. The rearrangement uses TRBV7-9 and TRBJ1-1; weak D call: TRBD1 (5 bases). The V gene's germline CDR1 is SEHNR and CDR2 FQNEAQ (reference sequence). The CDR3 covers 15 residues. V gave up 5 bases and J gave up 8 bases, with 21 bases separating them. Filled out from reference TRBV7-9 and TRBJ1-1, the complete variable domain reads DTGVSQNPRHKITKRGQNVTFRCDPISEHNRLYWYRQTLGQGPEFLTYFQNEAQLEKSRLLSDRFSAERPKGSFSTLEIQRTEQGDSAMYLCASSRADTLTEEAFFGQGTRLTVV.